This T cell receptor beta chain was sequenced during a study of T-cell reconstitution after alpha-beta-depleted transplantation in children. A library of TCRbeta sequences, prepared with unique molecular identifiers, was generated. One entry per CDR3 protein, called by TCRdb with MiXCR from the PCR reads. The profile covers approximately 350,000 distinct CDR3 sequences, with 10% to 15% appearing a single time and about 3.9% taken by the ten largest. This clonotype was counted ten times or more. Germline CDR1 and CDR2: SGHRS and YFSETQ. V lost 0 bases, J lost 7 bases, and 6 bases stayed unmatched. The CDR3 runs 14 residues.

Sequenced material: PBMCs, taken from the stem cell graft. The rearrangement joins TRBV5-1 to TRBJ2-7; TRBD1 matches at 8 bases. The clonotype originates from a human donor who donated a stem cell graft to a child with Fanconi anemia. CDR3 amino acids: CASSLVGQGREQYF. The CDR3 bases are TGCGCCAGCAGCTTGGTCGGACAGGGACGAGAGCAGTACTTC.